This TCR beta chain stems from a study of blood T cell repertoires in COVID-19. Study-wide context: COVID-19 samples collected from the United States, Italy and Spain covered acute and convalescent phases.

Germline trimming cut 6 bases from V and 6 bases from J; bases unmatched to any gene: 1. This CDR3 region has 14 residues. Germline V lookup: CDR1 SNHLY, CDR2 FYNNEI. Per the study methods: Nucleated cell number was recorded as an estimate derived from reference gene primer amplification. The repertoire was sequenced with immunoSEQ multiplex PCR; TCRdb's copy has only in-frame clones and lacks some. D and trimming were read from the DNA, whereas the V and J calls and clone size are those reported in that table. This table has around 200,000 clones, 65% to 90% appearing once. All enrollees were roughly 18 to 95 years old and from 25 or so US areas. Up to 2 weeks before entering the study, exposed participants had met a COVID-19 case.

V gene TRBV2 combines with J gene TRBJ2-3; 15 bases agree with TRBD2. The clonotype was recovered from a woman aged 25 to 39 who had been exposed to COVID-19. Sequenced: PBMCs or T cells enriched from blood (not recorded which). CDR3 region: CASSGTSGGDTQYF. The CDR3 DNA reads TGTGCCAGCAGCGGGACTAGCGGGGGGGATACGCAGTATTTT.